The entry below describes one T cell receptor beta chain. The antigen remains unidentified. Treatment specified: oral pan-JAK inhibitor, 5-10 mg twice daily. Separation by sorting yielded CD4+ and CD8+ T cells from PBMCs. Germline loops: CDR1 SGHDN, CDR2 FVKESK. This CDR3 comprises 13 residues. The V gene lost 3 bases and the J gene lost 7 bases, with 10 bases spanning the gap. Sequencing used cDNA as its template, made by extracting RNA and reverse transcribing it. Data came from immunoSEQ multiplex PCR; TCRdb stores just in-frame clones and leaves some out. The sample shows under 150,000 clones, roughly four fifths of them seen only once. The source of the sample is a study of CD8+ T cells in alopecia areata. General study points: In lesional scalp, particularly from alopecia totalis/universalis, clonality was higher than in normal scalp.

The chain uses TRBV14 and TRBJ2-1, with D possibly TRBD2 on 6 matching bases. Here the sequenced sample was CD8+ T cells sorted from blood, taken at week 4, from a patient treated with tofacitinib. This TCR came from a human donor with alopecia areata. This CDR3 reads CASSQGRGNEQFF. In DNA form, the CDR3 reads TGTGCCAGCAGCCAGGGGCGGGGAAATGAGCAGTTCTTC.